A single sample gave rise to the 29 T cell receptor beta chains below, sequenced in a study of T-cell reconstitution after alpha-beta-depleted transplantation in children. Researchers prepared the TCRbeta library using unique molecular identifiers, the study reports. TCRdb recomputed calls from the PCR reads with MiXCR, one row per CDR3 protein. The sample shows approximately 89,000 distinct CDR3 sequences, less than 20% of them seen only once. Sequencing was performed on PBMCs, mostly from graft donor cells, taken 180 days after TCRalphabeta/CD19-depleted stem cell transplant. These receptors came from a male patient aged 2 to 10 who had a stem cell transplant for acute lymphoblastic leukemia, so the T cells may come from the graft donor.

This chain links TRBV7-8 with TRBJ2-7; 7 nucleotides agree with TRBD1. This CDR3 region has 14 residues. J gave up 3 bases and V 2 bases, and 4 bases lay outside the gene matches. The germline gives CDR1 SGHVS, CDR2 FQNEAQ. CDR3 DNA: TGTGCCAGCAGCTTAAGTCCAGGGGGCTACGAGCAGTACTTC. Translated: CASSLSPGGYEQYF.

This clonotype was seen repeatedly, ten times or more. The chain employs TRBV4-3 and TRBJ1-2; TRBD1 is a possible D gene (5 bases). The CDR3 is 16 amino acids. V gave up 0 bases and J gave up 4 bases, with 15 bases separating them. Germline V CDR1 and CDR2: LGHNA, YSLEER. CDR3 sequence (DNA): TGCGCCAGCAGCCAAGAAGGTGGGGGATCGCGCTATGGCTACACCTTC. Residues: CASSQEGGGSRYGYTF.

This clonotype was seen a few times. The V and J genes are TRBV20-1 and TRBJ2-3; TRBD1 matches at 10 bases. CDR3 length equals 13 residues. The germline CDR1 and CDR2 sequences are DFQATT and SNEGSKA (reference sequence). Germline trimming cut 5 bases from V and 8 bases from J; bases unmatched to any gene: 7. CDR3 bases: TGCAGTGCTTCCAGGGACAGGGGTGCTACGCAGTATTTT. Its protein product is CSASRDRGATQYF.

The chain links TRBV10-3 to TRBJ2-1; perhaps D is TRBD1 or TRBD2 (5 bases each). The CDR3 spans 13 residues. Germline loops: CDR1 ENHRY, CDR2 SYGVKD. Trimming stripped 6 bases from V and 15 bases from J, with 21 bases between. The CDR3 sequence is CAIRTGDGLSTFF. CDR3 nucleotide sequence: TGTGCCATCAGGACCGGGGACGGTCTAAGTACGTTCTTC.

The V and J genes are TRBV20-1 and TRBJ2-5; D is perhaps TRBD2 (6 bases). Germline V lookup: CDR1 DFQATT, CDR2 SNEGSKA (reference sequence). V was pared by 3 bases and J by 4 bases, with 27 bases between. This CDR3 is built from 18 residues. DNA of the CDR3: TGCAGTGCTAGGGGGTTCTGGTCGGGGGATTCAAGGGGAGAGACCCAGTACTTC. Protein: CSARGFWSGDSRGETQYF.

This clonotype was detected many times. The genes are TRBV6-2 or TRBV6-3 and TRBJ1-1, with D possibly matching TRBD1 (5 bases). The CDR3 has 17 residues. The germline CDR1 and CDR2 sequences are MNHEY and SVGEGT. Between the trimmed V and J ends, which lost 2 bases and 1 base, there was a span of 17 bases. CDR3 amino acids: CASSYGGGTVGNTEAFF. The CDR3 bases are TGTGCCAGCAGTTACGGTGGAGGGACGGTGGGGAACACTGAAGCTTTCTTT.

The DNA of the CDR3 is TGTGCCATCAGTCTCGGCGCGCTTACTAGCGGCCAAGAGACCCAGTACTTC. It encodes CAISLGALTSGQETQYF. The chain is built from TRBV10-3 and TRBJ2-5; 8 bases map to TRBD2. The V gene's germline CDR1 is ENHRY and CDR2 SYGVKD. The CDR3 loop spans 17 amino acids. J gave up 1 base and V 5 bases, and 12 bases lay outside the gene matches.

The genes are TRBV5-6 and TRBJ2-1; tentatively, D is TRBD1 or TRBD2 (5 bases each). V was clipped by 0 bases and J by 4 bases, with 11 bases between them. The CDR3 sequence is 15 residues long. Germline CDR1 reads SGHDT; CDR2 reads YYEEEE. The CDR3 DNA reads TGTGCCAGCAGCTTGGGTAGGGGCGGGTACAATGAGCAGTTCTTC. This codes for CASSLGRGGYNEQFF.

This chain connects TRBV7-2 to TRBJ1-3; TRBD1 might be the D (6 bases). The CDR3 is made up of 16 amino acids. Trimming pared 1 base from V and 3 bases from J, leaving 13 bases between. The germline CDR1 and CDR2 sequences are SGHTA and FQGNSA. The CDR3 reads CASSLGQGPRGNTIYF. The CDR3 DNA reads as TGTGCCAGCAGCTTAGGCCAGGGGCCACGTGGAAACACCATATATTTT.

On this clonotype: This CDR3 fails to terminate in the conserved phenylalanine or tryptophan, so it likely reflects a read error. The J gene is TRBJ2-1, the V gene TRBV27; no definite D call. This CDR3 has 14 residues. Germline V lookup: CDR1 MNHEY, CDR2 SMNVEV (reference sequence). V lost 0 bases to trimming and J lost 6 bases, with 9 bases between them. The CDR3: CASSLSRHSNEQFS. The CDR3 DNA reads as TGTGCCAGCAGTTTATCGAGACACTCCAATGAGCAGTTCTCC.

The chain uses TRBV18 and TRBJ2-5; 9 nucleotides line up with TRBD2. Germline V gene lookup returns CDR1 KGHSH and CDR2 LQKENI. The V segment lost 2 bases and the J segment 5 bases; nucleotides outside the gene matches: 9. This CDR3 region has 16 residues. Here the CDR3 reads CASSPTASGDGETQYF. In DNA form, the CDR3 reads TGTGCCAGCTCACCAACGGCTAGCGGGGATGGGGAGACCCAGTACTTC.

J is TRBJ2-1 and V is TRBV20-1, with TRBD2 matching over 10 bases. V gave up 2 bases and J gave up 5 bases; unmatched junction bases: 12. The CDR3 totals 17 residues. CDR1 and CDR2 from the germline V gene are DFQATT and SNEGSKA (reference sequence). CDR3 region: CSARSVAGGRSDNEQFF. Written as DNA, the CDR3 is TGCAGTGCTAGATCGGTAGCGGGGGGAAGGTCGGACAATGAGCAGTTCTTC.

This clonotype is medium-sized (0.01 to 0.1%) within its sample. CDR3 protein: CASSYLDRANIYGYTF. DNA of the CDR3: TGTGCCAGCAGTTACCTGGACAGGGCGAACATCTATGGCTACACCTTC. This rearrangement joins TRBV6-5 to TRBJ1-2, with 8 bases lining up with TRBD1. Trimming removed 2 bases from V and 4 bases from J; junction bases left unmatched: 9. CDR1 is MNHEY and CDR2 is SVGAGI in the germline V gene. This CDR3 is 16 amino acids long.

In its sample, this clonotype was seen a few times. CDR3: CSAETGGSYEQYF. In DNA form, the CDR3 reads TGCAGTGCCGAGACAGGGGGCTCCTACGAGCAGTACTTC. This chain links TRBV20-1 with TRBJ2-7; TRBD1 matches at 9 bases. Trimming took 6 bases from V and 0 from J; bases not matched to a gene: 3. The CDR3 spans 13 residues. CDR1 and CDR2 from the germline V gene are DFQATT and SNEGSKA (reference sequence).

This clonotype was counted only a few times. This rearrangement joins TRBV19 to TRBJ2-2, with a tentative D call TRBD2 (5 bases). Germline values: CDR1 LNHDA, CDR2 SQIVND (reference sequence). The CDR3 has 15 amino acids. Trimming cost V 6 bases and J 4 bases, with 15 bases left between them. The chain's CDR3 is CASRRPDSTTGELFF. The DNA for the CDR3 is TGTGCCAGTAGAAGACCGGACTCCACCACCGGGGAGCTGTTTTTT. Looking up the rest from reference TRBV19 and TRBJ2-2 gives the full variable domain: DGGITQSPKYLFRKEGQNVTLSCEQNLNHDAMYWYRQDPGQGLRLIYYSQIVNDFQKGDIAEGYSVSREKKESFPLTVTSAQKNPTAFYLCASRRPDSTTGELFFGEGSRLTVL.

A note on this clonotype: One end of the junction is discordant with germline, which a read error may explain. CDR3 DNA: TGTGCCAGCAGACTAGAGGTAGGGGACAGCAGCTCCCACGAGCAGTACTTC. It codes for CASRLEVGDSSSHEQYF. The chain is built from TRBV12-3 or TRBV12-4 and TRBJ2-7, with 7 nucleotides matching TRBD1. There are 17 residues in the CDR3.

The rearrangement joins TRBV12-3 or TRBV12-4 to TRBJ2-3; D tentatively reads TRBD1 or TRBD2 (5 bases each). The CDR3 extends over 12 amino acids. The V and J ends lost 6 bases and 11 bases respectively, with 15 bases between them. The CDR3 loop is CASRNGAELQYF. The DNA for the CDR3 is TGTGCCAGCAGAAACGGGGCAGAACTGCAGTATTTT.

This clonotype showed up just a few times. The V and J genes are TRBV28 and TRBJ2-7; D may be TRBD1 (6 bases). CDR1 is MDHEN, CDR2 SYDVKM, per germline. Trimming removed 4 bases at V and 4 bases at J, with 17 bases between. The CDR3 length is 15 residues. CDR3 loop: CASSSFGQRIYEQYF. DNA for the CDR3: TGTGCCAGCAGTTCCTTCGGACAGAGAATTTACGAGCAGTACTTC.

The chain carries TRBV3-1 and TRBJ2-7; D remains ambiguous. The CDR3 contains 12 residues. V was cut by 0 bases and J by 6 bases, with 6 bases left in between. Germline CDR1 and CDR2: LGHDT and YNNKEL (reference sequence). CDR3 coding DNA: TGTGCCAGCAGCCAAGATTGGGGCGAGCAGTACTTC. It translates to CASSQDWGEQYF.

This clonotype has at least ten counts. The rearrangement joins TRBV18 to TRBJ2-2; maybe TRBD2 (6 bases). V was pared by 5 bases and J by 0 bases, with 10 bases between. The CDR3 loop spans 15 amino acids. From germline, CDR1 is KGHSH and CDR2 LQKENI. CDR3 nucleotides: TGTGCCAGCTCATTACCGGGAGCGAACACCGGGGAGCTGTTTTTT. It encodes CASSLPGANTGELFF.

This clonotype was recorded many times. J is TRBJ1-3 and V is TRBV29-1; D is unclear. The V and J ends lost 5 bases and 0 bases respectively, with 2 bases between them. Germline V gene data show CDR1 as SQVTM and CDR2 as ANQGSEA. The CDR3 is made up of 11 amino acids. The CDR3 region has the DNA TGCAGCGTTAACTCTGGAAACACCATATATTTT. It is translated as CSVNSGNTIYF. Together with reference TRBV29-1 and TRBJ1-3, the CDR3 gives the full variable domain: SAVISQKPSRDICQRGTSLTIQCQVDSQVTMMFWYRQQPGQSLTLIATANQGSEATYESGFVIDKFPISRPNLTFSTLTVSNMSPEDSSIYLCSVNSGNTIYFGEGSWLTVV.

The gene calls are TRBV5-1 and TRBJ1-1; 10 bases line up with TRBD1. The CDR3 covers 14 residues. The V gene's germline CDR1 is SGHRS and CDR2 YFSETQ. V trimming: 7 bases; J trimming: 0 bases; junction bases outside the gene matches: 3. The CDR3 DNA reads TGCGCCAGCCGGGACAGGGGCTTGAACACTGAAGCTTTCTTT. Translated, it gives CASRDRGLNTEAFF.

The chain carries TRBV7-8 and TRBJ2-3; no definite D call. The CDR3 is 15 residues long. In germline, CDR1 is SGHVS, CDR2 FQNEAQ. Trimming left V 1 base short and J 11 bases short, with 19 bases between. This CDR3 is CASSLVWQVGYGQYF. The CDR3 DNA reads TGTGCCAGCAGCTTAGTTTGGCAGGTGGGGTACGGGCAGTATTTT.

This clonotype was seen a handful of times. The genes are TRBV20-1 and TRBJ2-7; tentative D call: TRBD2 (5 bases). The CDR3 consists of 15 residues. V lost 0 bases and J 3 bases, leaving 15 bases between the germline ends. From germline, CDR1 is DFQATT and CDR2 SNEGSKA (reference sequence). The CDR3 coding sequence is TGCAGTGCTAGAGATCCCTTCGGGGAGATCTACGAGCAGTACTTC. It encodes CSARDPFGEIYEQYF.

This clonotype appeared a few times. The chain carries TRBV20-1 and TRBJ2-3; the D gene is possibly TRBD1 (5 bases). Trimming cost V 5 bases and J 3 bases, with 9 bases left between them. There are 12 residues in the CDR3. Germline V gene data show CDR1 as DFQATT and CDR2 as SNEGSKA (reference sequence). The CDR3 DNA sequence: TGCAGTGCTGGTGGGGCGACAGATACGCAGTATTTT. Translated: CSAGGATDTQYF.

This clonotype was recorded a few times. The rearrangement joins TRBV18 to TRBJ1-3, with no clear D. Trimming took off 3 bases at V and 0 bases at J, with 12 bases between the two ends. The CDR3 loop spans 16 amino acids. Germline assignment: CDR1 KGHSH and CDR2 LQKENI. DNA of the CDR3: TGTGCCAGCTCACCCCTAGACACGTCCTCTGGAAACACCATATATTTT. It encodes CASSPLDTSSGNTIYF.

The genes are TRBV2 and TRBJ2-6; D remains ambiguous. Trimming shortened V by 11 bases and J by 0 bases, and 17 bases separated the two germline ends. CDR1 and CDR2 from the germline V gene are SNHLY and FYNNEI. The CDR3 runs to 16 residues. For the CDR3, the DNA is TGTGCCGTCTTCTATGCTTCCTCCTCTGGGGCCAACGTCCTGACTTTC. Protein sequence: CAVFYASSSGANVLTF.

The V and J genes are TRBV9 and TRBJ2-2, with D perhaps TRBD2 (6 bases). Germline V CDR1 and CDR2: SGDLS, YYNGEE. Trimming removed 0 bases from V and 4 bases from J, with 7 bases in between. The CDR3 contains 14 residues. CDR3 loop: CASSVGGVTGELFF. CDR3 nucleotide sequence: TGTGCCAGCAGCGTAGGGGGGGTCACCGGGGAGCTGTTTTTT.

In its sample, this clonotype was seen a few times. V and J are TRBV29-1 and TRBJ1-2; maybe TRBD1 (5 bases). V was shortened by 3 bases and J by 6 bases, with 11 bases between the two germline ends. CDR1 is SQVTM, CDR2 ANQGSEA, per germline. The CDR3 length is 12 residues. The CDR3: CSVDGGGDGYTF. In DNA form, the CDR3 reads TGCAGCGTTGACGGTGGGGGGGATGGCTACACCTTC.